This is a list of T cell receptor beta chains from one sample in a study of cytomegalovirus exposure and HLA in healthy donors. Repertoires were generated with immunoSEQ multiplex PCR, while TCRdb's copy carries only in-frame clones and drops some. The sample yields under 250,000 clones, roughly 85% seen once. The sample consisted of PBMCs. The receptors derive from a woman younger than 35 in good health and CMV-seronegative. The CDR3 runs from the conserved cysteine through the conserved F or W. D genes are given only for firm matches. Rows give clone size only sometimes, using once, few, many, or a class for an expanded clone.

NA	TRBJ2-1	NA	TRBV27	TGTGCCAGCAGTTTCGATACTACTAGCTCCTACAATGAGCAGTTCTTC	CASSFDTTSSYNEQFF
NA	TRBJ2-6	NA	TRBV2	TGTGCCAGCAGTCAGTACTCTGGGGCCAACGTCCTGACTTTC	CASSQYSGANVLTF
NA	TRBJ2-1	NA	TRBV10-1	TGCGCCAGCAGTGATCGGCCGAGGGACCATGAGCAGTTCTTC	CASSDRPRDHEQFF
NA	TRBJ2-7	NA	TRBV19	TGTGCCAGTAGTATAGAAGGGGGAGTATGGACCGCAGGCTACGAGCAGTACTTC	CASSIEGGVWTAGYEQYF
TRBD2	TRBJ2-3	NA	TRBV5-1	TGCGCCAGCAGCTTGGGCAGCGGGGGGTACACAGATACGCAGTATTTT	CASSLGSGGYTDTQYF
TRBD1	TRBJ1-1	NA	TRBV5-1	TGCGCCAGCAGCACAGGGGCCTTCACTGAAGCTTTCTTT	CASSTGAFTEAFF
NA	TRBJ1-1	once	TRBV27	TGTGCCAGCAGTTCCCACGCAGTGAGTACTGAAGCTTTCTTT	CASSSHAVSTEAFF
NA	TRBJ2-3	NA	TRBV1	TGCACCAGCAGCCACCAAGGGACTAGCGGGACCACAGATACGCAGTATTTT	CTSSHQGTSGTTDTQYF
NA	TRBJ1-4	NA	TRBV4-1	TGCGCCAGCAGCCAGGCACTAGTTGAAAAACTGTTTTTT	CASSQALVEKLFF
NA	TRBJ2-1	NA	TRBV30	TGTGCCTGGAGCCGGGGGGCGTACAATGAGCAGTTCTTC	CAWSRGAYNEQFF
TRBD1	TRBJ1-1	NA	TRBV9	TGTGCCAGCAGCGCCACAGGGGGCACGATCACTGAAGCTTTCTTT	CASSATGGTITEAFF
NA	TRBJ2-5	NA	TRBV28	TGTGCCAGCAGTTTCGGGTTTGGGAAAGAGACCCAGTACTTC	CASSFGFGKETQYF
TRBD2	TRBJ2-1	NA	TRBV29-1	TGCAGCGGCGGGAGACTGGCCAATGAGCAGTTCTTC	CSGGRLANEQFF
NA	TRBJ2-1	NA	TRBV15	TGTGCCACCAGCAGAGCGAGGGGCGGGACCTACAATGAGCAGTTCTTC	CATSRARGGTYNEQFF
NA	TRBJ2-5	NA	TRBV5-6	TGTGCCAGCAGCTTGAGTAGGAGCGGAGAGACCCAGTACTTC	CASSLSRSGETQYF
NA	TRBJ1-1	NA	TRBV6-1	TGTGCCAGCAAAGGACAGACTCTAGCCACTGAAGCTTTCTTT	CASKGQTLATEAFF
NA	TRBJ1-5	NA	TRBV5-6	TGTGCCAGCAGTCAAAGATCCAACAATCAGCCCCAGCATTTT	CASSQRSNNQPQHF
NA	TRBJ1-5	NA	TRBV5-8	TGTGCCAGCAGCTTGGGACAGTACAATCAGCCCCAGCATTTT	CASSLGQYNQPQHF
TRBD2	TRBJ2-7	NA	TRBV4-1	TGCGCCAGCAGCCTCCTGTCCGGACTAGCGGGAGGCGAGCAGTACTTC	CASSLLSGLAGGEQYF
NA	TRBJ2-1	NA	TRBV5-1	TGCGCCAGCAGTAAGGACGGGACCATCTACAATGAGCAGTTCTTC	CASSKDGTIYNEQFF
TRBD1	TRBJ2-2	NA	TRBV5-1	TGCGCCAGCCTAGACACAGGGGGAGCGAACACCGGGGAGCTGTTTTTT	CASLDTGGANTGELFF
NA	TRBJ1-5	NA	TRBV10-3	TGTGCCACTACACAGGGTATCGAGAGCAATCAGCCCCAGCATTTT	CATTQGIESNQPQHF
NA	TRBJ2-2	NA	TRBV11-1	TGTGCCAGCAGCTACCAGGCAGGGGACACCGGGGAGCTGTTTTTT	CASSYQAGDTGELFF
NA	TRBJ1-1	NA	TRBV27	TGTGCCAGCAGTCTCCGGGGCACTGAAGCTTTCTTT	CASSLRGTEAFF
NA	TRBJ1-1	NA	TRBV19	TGTGCCAGTAGTGATTCTCCGATTTCTAAAGTTTGGAACACTGAAGCTTTCTTT	CASSDSPISKVWNTEAFF
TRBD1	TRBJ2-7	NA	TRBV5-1	TGCGCCAGCAGCCAGGGCGGGACAGGGGACTACGAGCAGTACTTC	CASSQGGTGDYEQYF
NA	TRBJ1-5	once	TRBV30	TGTGCCTGGAGTGTAACAGGATGGGGTCAGCCCCAGCATTTT	CAWSVTGWGQPQHF
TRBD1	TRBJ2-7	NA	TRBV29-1	TGCAGCGTTGACATGGCGGGACAGGGTTTCGAGCAGTACTTC	CSVDMAGQGFEQYF
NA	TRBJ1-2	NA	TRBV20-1	TGCAGTGCTTACACGGCGGGGGGCTACACCTTC	CSAYTAGGYTF
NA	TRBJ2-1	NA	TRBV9	TGTGCCAGCAGCGGGGGTGTAGCGCCGTACAATGAGCAGTTCTTC	CASSGGVAPYNEQFF
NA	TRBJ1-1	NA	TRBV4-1	TGCGCCAGCAGCCAAGATCACAGGAACACTGAAGCTTTCTTT	CASSQDHRNTEAFF
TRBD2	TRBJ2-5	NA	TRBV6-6	TGTGCCAGCAGTTCTAGCGGGAGAGGGGAGACCCAGTACTTC	CASSSSGRGETQYF
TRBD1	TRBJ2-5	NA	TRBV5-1	TGCGCCAGCGGTTCGACAGGGTCGGAGACCCAGTACTTC	CASGSTGSETQYF
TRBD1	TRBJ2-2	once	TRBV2	TGTGCCACCCGACAGGGACCCTCGAACACCGGGGAGCTGTTTTTT	CATRQGPSNTGELFF
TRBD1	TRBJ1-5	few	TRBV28	TGTGCCAGCAGACCAATTCTACAGGGGGGCAATCAGCCCCAGCATTTT	CASRPILQGGNQPQHF
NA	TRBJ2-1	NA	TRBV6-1	TGTGCCAGCAGTGAGTGGGGGTTTGAGCAGTTCTTC	CASSEWGFEQFF
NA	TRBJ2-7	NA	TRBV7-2	TGTGCCAGCAGCCCTGATTGGGGGACCTACGAGCAGTACTTC	CASSPDWGTYEQYF
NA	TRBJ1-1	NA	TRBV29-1	TGCAGCGGCCAGACCCTTGAAGCTTTCTTT	CSGQTLEAFF
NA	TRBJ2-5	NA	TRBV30	TGTGCCTGGAACAAGGGCAGGGCATATGGAGAGACCCAGTACTTC	CAWNKGRAYGETQYF
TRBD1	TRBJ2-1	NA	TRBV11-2	TGTGCCAGCAGCTTAGATCGGGACAGCGGCTCCTACAATGAGCAGTTCTTC	CASSLDRDSGSYNEQFF
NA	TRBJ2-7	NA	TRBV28	TGTGCCAGCAGTTTGGCAGTCGAGACGCAGTACTTC	CASSLAVETQYF
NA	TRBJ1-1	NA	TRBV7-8	TGTGCCAGCAGCCCTCGACAGATTAACACTGAAGCTTTCTTT	CASSPRQINTEAFF
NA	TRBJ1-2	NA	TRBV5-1	TGCGCCAGCAGCTTGGCCAGGGGCCAGGGCTACACCTTC	CASSLARGQGYTF
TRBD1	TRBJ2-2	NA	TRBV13	TGTGCCAGCAGCTTTAAGACAGGGGCTGATACCGGGGAGCTGTTTTTT	CASSFKTGADTGELFF